This TCR beta chain was sequenced in a study of blood T cell repertoires in COVID-19. Overall study context: The study drew acute and convalescent COVID-19 samples from the United States, Italy and Spain. PBMCs, B-cell-depleted T cells, or T cells were the source of the cDNA or gDNA that made up the material.

Trimming cost V 5 bases and J 4 bases, with 17 bases left between them. Germline lookup yields CDR1 MNHEY and CDR2 SMNVEV (reference sequence). The CDR3 is 15 residues long. The method was immunoSEQ multiplex PCR; TCRdb's version includes in-frame clones alone and lacks a portion of them. The data hold 95,000 to 100,000 clones, with about 89% observed a single time. The chain couples TRBV27 to TRBJ1-2; TRBD1 might be the D (5 bases). This TCR derives from a woman aged 25-40 years with acute or convalescent COVID-19. Sequencing was performed on peripheral blood. The CDR3 DNA reads as TGTGCCAGCAGTACAGCGAGAACAGGACCCTATGGCTACACCTTC. As protein: CASSTARTGPYGYTF.